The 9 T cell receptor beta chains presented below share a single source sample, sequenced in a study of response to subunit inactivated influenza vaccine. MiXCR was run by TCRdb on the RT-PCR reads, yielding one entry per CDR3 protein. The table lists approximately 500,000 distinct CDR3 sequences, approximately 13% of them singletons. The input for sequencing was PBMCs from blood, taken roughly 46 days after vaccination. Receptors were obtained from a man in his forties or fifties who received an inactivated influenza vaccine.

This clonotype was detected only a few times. This chain's CDR3 is CASRPRANTDTQYF. CDR3 coding DNA: TGTGCCAGCAGGCCTCGGGCAAACACAGATACGCAGTATTTT. This chain uses TRBV7-8 with TRBJ2-3, with D uncertain. V was shortened by 6 bases and J by 2 bases, with 12 bases between the two germline ends. The CDR3 consists of 14 residues. Germline V lookup: CDR1 SGHVS, CDR2 FQNEAQ.

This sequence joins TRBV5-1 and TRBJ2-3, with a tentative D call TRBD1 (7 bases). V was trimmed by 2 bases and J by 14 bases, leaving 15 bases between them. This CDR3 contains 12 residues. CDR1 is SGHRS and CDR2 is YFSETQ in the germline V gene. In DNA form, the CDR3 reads TGCGCCAGCAGCTTAACAGGGGCCGGGAGGTATTTT. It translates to CASSLTGAGRYF.

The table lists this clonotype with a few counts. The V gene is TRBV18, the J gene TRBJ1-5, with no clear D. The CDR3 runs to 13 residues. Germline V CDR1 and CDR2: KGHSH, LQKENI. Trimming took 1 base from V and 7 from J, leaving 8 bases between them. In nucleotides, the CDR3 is TGTGCCAGCTCACCACGTAGTGAACAGCCCCAGCATTTT. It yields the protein CASSPRSEQPQHF.

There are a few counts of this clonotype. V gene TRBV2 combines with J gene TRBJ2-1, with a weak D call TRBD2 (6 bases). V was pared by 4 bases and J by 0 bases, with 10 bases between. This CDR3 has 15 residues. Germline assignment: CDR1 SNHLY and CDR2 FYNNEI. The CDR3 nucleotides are TGTGCCAGCAGTGTGGAGGGTAGCTCCTACAATGAGCAGTTCTTC. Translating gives CASSVEGSSYNEQFF.

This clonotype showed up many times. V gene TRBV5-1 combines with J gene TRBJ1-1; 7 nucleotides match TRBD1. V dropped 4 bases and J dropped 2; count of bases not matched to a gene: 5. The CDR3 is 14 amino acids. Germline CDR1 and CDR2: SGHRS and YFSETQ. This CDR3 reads CASSLRQGNTEAFF. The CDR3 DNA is TGCGCCAGCAGCCTGCGACAGGGCAACACTGAAGCTTTCTTT.

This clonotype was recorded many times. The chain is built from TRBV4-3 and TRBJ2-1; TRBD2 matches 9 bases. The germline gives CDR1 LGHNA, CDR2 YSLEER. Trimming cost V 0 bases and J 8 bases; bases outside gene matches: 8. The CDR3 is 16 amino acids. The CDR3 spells CASSQDRASGGYEQFF. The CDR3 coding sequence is TGCGCCAGCAGCCAAGATAGGGCCAGCGGGGGGTATGAGCAGTTCTTC.

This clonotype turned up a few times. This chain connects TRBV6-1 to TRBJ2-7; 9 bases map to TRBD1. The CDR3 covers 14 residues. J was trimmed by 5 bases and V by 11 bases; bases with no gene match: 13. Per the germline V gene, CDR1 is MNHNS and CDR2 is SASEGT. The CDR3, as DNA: TGTGCCTCGAGGAGGACAGGGGTCCGGGACGAGCAGTACTTC. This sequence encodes CASRRTGVRDEQYF.

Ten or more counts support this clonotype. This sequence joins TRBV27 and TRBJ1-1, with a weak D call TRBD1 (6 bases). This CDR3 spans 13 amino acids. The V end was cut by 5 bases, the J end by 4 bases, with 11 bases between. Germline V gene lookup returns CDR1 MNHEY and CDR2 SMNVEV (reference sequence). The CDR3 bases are TGTGCCAGCAGTACCACAGGGCTCACTGAAGCTTTCTTT. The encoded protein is CASSTTGLTEAFF.

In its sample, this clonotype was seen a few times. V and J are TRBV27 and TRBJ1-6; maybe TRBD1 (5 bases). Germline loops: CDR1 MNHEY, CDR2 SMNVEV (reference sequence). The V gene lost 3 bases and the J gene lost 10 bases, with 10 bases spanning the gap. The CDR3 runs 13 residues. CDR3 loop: CASSLTGPSPLHF. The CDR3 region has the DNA TGTGCCAGCAGTTTGACGGGGCCCTCACCCCTCCACTTT.